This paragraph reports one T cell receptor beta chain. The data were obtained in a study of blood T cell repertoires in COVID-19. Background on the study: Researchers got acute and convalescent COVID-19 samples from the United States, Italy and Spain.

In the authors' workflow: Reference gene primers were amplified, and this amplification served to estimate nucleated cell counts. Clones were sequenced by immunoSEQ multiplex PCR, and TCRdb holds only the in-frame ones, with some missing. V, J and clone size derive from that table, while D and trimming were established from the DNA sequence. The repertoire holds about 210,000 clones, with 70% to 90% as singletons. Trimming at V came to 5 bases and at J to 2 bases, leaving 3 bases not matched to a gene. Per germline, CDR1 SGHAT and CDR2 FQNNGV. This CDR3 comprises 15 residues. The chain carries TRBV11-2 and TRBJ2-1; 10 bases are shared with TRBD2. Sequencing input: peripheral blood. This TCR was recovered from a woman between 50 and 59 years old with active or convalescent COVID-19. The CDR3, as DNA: TGTGCCAGCAGCCGAAGCGGGGGGGCCTACAATGAGCAGTTCTTC. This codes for CASSRSGGAYNEQFF.